A selection of T cell receptor beta chains follows, all from one sample in a study of response to subunit inactivated influenza vaccine. TCRdb fed the RT-PCR reads into MiXCR, producing one record per CDR3 protein. Of about 480,000 distinct CDR3 sequences in the sample, about an eighth were seen once. Here the sequenced sample was PBMCs from blood, taken 40 to 50 days after vaccination. These receptors came from a man in his fifties who received an inactivated influenza vaccine. Both conserved end residues are part of each CDR3. The D gene is left open where the match is weak. Size is stated for part of the rows, as once, few or many counts, or as a class when the clone is expanded.

CDR3nt,CDR3aa,abundance,d_gene,j_gene,v_gene
TGTGCCAGCAGCTTAGCGATTGCCAATGAGCAGTTCTTC,CASSLAIANEQFF,-,-,TRBJ2-1,TRBV7-9
TGTGCCACCAGTGATCCCACGTCGGGGGACAATGAGCAGTTCTTC,CATSDPTSGDNEQFF,-,-,TRBJ2-1,TRBV24-1
TGCGCCAGCAGCTCGGGCCCTTTGGGGGTGGCAGATACGCAGTATTTT,CASSSGPLGVADTQYF,-,-,TRBJ2-3,TRBV5-1
TGTGCCAGCAGCCGAAAAACCGGGACAGGGGATTGGGAGCAGTACTTC,CASSRKTGTGDWEQYF,many,TRBD1,TRBJ2-7,TRBV3-1
TGTGCCAGCAGCGTAGACTACTACGGTGCCACGGGGGAGCTGTTTTTT,CASSVDYYGATGELFF,few,-,TRBJ2-2,TRBV9
TGTGCCAGCAGTTATGACCAGAGGGGGTTGAGCACTGAAGCTTTCTTT,CASSYDQRGLSTEAFF,-,-,TRBJ1-1,TRBV6-2/TRBV6-3
TGTGCCAGCACTACGATAGGAGGGGGGAATTCACCCCTCCACTTT,CASTTIGGGNSPLHF,-,-,TRBJ1-6,TRBV6-1
TGTGCCAGCAGTTACGCGCCAAGCGGGACTACTTACGAGCAGTACTTC,CASSYAPSGTTYEQYF,-,TRBD2,TRBJ2-7,TRBV28
TGTGCCAGCAGTAACGGACGCGCCGGCGGAAACACAGATACGCAGTATTTT,CASSNGRAGGNTDTQYF,-,-,TRBJ2-3,TRBV5-6
TGCAGCGTTACTTACTCGGCTAGCACAGATACGCAGTATTTT,CSVTYSASTDTQYF,few,-,TRBJ2-3,TRBV29-1